These 2 T cell receptor beta chains were all obtained from the same sample, sequenced in a study of blood T cell repertoires in COVID-19. Measured with immunoSEQ multiplex PCR; TCRdb has only the in-frame clones, and not every one. The data hold about 99,000 clones, with about 90% observed a single time. Sequencing was carried out using peripheral blood. The receptors originated from a man aged 50 to 60 in a cohort sampled during active COVID-19.

The J gene is TRBJ1-5, the V gene TRBV7-8; maybe TRBD1 (5 bases). The V and J ends lost 0 bases and 4 bases respectively, with 16 bases between them. Germline V gene data show CDR1 as SGHVS and CDR2 as FQNEAQ. The CDR3 runs to 17 residues. Written as DNA, the CDR3 is TGTGCCAGCAGCTTAGCAGGGGCAGGGACTTGGAATCAGCCCCAGCATTTT. Translation gives CASSLAGAGTWNQPQHF.

This rearrangement joins TRBV19 to TRBJ2-7, with TRBD2 matching 9 bases. Germline lookup yields CDR1 LNHDA and CDR2 SQIVND (reference sequence). Trimming removed 7 bases from V and 3 bases from J; junction bases left unmatched: 16. The CDR3 has 17 amino acids. The CDR3 protein is CASKSRRLAGTDYEQYV. CDR3 in DNA: TGTGCCAGTAAATCCAGGAGGCTAGCGGGGACCGACTACGAGCAGTACGTC.